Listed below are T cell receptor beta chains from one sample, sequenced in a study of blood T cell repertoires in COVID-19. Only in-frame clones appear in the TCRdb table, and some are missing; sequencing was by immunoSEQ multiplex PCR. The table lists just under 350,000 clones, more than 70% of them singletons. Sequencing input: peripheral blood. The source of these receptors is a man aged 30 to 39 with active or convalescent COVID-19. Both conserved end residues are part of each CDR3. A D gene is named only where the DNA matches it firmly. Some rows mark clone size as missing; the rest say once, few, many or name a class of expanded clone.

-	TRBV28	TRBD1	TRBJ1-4	CASSPTGLATNEKLFF	TGTGCCAGCAGTCCGACAGGGTTGGCGACTAATGAAAAACTGTTTTTT
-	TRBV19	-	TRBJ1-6	CASSSWGDSPLHF	TGTGCCAGTAGCTCGTGGGGGGATTCACCCCTCCACTTT
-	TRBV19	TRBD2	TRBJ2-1	CASSIDYVSGGGQFF	TGTGCCAGTAGTATAGATTACGTCAGCGGGGGAGGTCAGTTCTTC
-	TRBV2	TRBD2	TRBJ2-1	CASSEGYGGAVNEQFF	TGTGCCAGCAGTGAAGGTTACGGGGGGGCCGTCAATGAGCAGTTCTTC
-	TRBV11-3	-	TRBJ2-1	CASSRGGGLDNEQFF	TGTGCCAGCAGCCGAGGGGGGGGCCTTGACAATGAGCAGTTCTTC
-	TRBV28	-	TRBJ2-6	CASSLTLPGANVLTF	TGTGCCAGCAGTTTAACCCTACCTGGGGCCAACGTCCTGACTTTC
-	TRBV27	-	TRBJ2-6	CASKLDRSGANVLTF	TGTGCCAGCAAACTCGACAGGTCTGGGGCCAACGTCCTGACTTTC
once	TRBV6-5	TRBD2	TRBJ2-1	CASRGLAVPNEQFF	TGTGCCAGCAGGGGACTAGCGGTTCCCAATGAGCAGTTCTTC
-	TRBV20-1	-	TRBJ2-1	CSASDGGSGFYNEQFF	TGCAGTGCTAGTGATGGAGGGTCGGGTTTCTACAATGAGCAGTTCTTC
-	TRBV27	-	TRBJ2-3	CASSLRDTQYF	TGTGCCAGCAGTTTGAGAGATACGCAGTATTTT
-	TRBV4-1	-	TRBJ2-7	CASSQVTGSHEQYF	TGCGCCAGCAGCCAAGTAACAGGATCCCACGAGCAGTACTTC
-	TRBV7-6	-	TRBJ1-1	CASSLAVGGGTEAFF	TGTGCCAGCAGCTTAGCGGTTGGGGGGGGCACTGAAGCTTTCTTT
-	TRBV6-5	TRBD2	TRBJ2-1	CATRLAGDGGQFF	TGTGCCACCAGACTAGCGGGGGACGGGGGGCAGTTCTTC
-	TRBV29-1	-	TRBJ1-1	CSVDTPPGNTEAFF	TGCAGCGTTGATACCCCCCCAGGGAACACTGAAGCTTTCTTT
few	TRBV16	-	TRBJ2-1	CASSQSDRVVFLF	TGTGCCAGCAGCCAATCAGACAGAGTAGTCTTCCTCTTC
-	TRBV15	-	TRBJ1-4	CATSSEGGVMEKLFF	TGTGCCACCAGCAGCGAAGGGGGGGTAATGGAAAAACTGTTTTTT
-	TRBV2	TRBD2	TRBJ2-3	CASTPLGLAGGPDTQYF	TGTGCCAGCACCCCCCTCGGTCTAGCGGGGGGGCCAGATACGCAGTATTTT
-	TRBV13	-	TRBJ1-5	CASSSHGVNQPQHF	TGTGCCAGCAGCTCCCACGGGGTCAATCAGCCCCAGCATTTT
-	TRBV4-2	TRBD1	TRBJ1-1	CASSPGQGRLEAFF	TGTGCCAGCAGCCCCGGACAGGGGAGACTTGAAGCTTTCTTT
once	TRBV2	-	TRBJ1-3	CASSEGGGAGNTIYF	TGTGCCAGCAGTGAAGGAGGGGGGGCCGGAAACACCATATATTTT
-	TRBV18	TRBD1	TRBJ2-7	CASSPPDRGPYEQYF	TGTGCCAGCTCACCACCGGACAGGGGGCCTTACGAGCAGTACTTC
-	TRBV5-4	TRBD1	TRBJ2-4	CASSGDSPKPIQYF	TGTGCCAGCAGCGGGGACAGTCCAAAACCCATTCAGTACTTC
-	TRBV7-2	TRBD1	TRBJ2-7	CASSLGSQGVYEQYF	TGTGCCAGCAGCTTAGGATCCCAGGGGGTATACGAGCAGTACTTC
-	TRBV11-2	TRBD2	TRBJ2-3	CASSPLAGAFTDTQYF	TGTGCCAGCAGCCCCCTAGCGGGGGCATTCACAGATACGCAGTATTTT
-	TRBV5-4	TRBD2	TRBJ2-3	CASSPRRLAGTDTQYF	TGTGCCAGCAGCCCCAGACGACTAGCGGGCACAGATACGCAGTATTTT
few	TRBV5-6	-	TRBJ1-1	CASSWTAWNTEAFF	TGTGCCAGCAGCTGGACAGCGTGGAACACTGAAGCTTTCTTT
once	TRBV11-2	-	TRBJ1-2	CASSFDSFYGYTF	TGTGCCAGCAGCTTTGACAGTTTCTATGGCTACACCTTC
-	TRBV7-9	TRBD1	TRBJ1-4	CASSPHRQGPFENEKLFF	TGTGCCAGCAGCCCCCATCGACAGGGGCCTTTCGAAAATGAAAAACTGTTTTTT